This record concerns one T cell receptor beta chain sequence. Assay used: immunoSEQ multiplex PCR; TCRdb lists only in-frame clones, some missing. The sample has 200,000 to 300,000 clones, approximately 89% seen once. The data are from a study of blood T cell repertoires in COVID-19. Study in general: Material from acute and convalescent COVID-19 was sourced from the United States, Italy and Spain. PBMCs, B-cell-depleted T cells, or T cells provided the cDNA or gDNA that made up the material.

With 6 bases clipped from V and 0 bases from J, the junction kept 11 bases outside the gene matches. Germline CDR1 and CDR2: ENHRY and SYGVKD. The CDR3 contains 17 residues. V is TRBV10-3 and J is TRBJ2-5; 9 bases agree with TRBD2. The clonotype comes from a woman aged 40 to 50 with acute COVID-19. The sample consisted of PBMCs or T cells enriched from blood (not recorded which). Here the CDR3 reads CAISGGSGGPYQETQYF. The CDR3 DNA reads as TGTGCCATCAGCGGCGGTAGCGGGGGCCCTTACCAAGAGACCCAGTACTTC.